This T cell receptor beta chain was sequenced in a study of patients and donors after allogeneic stem cell transplantation. TCRdb re-called the RT-PCR reads through MiXCR, storing one row per CDR3 protein. The repertoire has 400,000 to 450,000 distinct CDR3 sequences, around 15% of them found once; the top ten carry less than 8.5%. This receptor was taken from a human donor who was either an allogeneic HSCT recipient or a stem cell or donor lymphocyte infusion donor (not recorded which). It is not recorded whose cells these are; they may come from a transplant donor. The sequenced sample was blood, either unsorted or a sorted T cell fraction (not recorded which).

Here the CDR3 DNA reads TGCAGTCCCCATAGCGGGAGGTCCTACGAGCAGTACTTC. Residues: CSPHSGRSYEQYF. V is TRBV20-1 and J is TRBJ2-7, with 10 bases fitting TRBD2. CDR1 and CDR2 (germline): DFQATT, SNEGSKA (reference sequence). There are 13 residues in the CDR3. The ends lost 8 bases at V and 1 base at J; junction bases unmatched: 5.